These 2 T cell receptor beta chains were sequenced from one sample in a study of shared T cell receptors in the human thymus. The protocol was immunoSEQ multiplex PCR, while the TCRdb copy is restricted to in-frame clones and leaves out a portion. The profile shows fewer than 700,000 clones, 85% to 90% of them singletons. These data also featured in a second study, about human thymus T cells.

The sequenced sample was thymocytes. These TCRs come from a boy younger than two with a congenital heart defect.

This chain connects TRBV4-3 to TRBJ2-2; 11 bases are a match to TRBD2. With V trimmed by 0 bases and J by 3 bases, 12 bases remained unmatched. The CDR3 has 20 residues. The germline V gene has CDR1 LGHNA and CDR2 YSLEER. The CDR3 DNA is TGCGCCAGCAGCCAAGAACGTTCTAGCGGGAGGCCCGCCGACACCGGGGAGCTGTTTTTT. It specifies CASSQERSSGRPADTGELFF.

CDR3 in DNA: TGTGCCAGCAGCTTAGGTGGGTGCGGCAAAAAGAGGATCACTGAAGCTTTCTTT. This sequence encodes CASSLGGCGKKRITEAFF. The chain links TRBV7-2 to TRBJ1-1; no clear D gene. V was trimmed by 1 base and J by 4 bases, leaving 22 bases between them. The CDR3 spans 18 residues. Germline CDR1 SGHTA, CDR2 FQGNSA.